This T cell receptor beta chain was captured in a study of blood T cell repertoires in COVID-19. This clone was found once. Produced via immunoSEQ multiplex PCR; TCRdb's table is partial and in-frame only. The table shows 30,000 to 40,000 clones, with 85% occurring only once. The V and J ends lost 1 base and 0 bases respectively, with 12 bases between them. There are 17 residues in the CDR3. Germline V CDR1 and CDR2: LGHDT, YNNKEL (reference sequence). V gene TRBV3-1 (or the pseudogene TRBV3-2) combines with J gene TRBJ1-4; D gene ambiguous. The sequenced material came from peripheral blood. The clonotype was recovered from a man in his fifties with active COVID-19. CDR3 sequence (DNA): TGTGCCAGCAGCCAAGCACAACGACTTGCAACTAATGAAAAACTGTTTTTT. Protein product: CASSQAQRLATNEKLFF.